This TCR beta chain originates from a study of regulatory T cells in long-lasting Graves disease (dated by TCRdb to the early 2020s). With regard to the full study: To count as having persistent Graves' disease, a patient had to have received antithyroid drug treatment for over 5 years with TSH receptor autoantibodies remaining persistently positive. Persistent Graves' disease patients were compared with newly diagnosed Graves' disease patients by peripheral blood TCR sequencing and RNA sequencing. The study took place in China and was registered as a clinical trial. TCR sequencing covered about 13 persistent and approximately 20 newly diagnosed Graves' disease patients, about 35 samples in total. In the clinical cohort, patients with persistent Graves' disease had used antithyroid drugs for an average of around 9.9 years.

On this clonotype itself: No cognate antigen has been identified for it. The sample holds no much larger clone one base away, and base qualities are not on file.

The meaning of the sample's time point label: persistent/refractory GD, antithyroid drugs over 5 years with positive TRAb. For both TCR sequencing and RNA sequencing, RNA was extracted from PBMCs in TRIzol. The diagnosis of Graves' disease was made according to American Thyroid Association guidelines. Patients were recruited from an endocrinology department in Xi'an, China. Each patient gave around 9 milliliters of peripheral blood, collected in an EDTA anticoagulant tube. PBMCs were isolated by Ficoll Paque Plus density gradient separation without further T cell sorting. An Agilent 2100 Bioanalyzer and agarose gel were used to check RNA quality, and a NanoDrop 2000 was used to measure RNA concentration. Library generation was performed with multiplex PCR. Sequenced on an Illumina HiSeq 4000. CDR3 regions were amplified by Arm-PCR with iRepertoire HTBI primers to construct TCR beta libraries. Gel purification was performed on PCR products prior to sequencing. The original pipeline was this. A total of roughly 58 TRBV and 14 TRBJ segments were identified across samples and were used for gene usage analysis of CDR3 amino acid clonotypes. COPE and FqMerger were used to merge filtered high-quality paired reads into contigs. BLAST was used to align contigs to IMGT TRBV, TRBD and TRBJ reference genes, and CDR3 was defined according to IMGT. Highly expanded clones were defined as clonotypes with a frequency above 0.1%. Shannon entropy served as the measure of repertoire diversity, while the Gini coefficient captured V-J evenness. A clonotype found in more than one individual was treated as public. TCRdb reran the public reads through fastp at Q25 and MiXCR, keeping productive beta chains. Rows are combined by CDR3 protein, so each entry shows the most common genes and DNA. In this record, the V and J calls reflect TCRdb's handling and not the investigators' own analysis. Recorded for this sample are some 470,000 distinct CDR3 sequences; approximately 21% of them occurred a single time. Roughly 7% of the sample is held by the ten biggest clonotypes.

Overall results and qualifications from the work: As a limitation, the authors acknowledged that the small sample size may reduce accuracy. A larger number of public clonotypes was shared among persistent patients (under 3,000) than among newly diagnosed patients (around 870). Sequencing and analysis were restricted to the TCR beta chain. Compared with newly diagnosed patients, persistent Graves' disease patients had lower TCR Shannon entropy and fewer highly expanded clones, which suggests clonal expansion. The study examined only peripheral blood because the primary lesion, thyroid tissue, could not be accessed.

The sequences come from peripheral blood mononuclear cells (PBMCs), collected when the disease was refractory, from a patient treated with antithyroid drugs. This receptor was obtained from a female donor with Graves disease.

CDR3 sequence: CASSHLGGATDTQYF. Read as DNA, the sequence is TGTGCCAGCAGCCATCTCGGGGGGGCCACAGATACGCAGTATTTT. The chain was built from TRBV28 and TRBJ2-3; 8 bases in the middle match TRBD2. Including cysteine and phenylalanine, the CDR3 has 15 amino acids. Only the CDR3 region is kept as DNA, spanning 45 bases read in frame from base 1. From a lookup of the germline V gene, CDR1 and CDR2 are MDHEN and SYDVKM. V is cut back by 6 bases and J by 2 bases, with 7 bases in the junction unmatched. The CDR3, completed at both ends by the reference TRBV28 and TRBJ2-3 genes, gives the full variable domain DVKVTQSSRYLVKRTGEKVFLECVQDMDHENMFWYRQDPGLGLRLIYFSYDVKMKEKGDIPEGYSVSREKKERFSLILESASTNQTSMYLCASSHLGGATDTQYFGPGTRLTVL.